This TCR beta chain was recorded in a study of T cell repertoires in cytomegalovirus infection. This CDR3 region has 11 residues. Trimming left V 8 bases short and J 6 bases short, with 10 bases between. Germline CDR1 and CDR2: MNHEY and SMNVEV (reference sequence). As for this clonotype: Antigen: not known.

MiXCR was run by TCRdb on the reads, yielding one entry per CDR3 protein. The table records approximately 730,000 distinct CDR3 sequences, 25% to 35% of them present only once. Material: cultured CD8+ T cells from PBMCs, obtained from culture after CMV antigen stimulation. This TCR was sampled from a human donor in good health (CMV status not recorded). Some clones in this sample may be carry-over from other donors' samples. The V call is TRBV27, the J call TRBJ1-2; the D gene is possibly TRBD1 (6 bases). CDR3 in amino acids: CASLGGNGYTF. The CDR3 coding sequence is TGTGCCAGCCTAGGGGGGAATGGCTACACCTTC.